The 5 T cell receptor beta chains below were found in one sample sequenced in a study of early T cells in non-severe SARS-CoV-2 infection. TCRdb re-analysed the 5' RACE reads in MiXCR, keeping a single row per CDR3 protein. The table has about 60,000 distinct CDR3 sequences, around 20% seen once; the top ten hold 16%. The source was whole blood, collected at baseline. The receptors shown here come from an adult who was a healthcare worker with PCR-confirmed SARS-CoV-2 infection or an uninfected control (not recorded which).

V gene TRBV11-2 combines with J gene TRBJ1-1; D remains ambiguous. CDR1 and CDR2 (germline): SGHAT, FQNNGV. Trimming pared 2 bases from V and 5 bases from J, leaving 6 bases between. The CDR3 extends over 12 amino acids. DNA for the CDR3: TGTGCCAGCAGCTTAATCAAGACTGAAGCTTTCTTT. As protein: CASSLIKTEAFF. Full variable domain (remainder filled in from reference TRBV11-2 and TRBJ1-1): EAGVAQSPRYKIIEKRQSVAFWCNPISGHATLYWYQQILGQGPKLLIQFQNNGVVDDSQLPKDRFSAERLKGVDSTLKIQPAKLEDSAVYLCASSLIKTEAFFGQGTRLTVV.

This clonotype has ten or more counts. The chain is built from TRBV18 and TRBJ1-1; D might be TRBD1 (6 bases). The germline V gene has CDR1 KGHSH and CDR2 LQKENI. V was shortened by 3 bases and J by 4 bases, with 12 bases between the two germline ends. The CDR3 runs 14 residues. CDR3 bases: TGTGCCAGCTCACCTCAGGGGCTGGGCACTGAAGCTTTCTTT. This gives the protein CASSPQGLGTEAFF.

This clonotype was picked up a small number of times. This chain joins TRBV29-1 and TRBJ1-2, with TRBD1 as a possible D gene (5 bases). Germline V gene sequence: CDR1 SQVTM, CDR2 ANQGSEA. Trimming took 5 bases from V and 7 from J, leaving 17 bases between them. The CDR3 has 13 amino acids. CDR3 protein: CSVSGTASGGYTF. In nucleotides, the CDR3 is TGCAGCGTTTCCGGGACCGCGTCCGGTGGCTACACCTTC.

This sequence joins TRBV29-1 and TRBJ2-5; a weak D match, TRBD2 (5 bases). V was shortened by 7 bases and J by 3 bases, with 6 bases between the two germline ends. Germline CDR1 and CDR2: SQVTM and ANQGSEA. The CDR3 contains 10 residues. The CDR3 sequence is CSAGEETQYF. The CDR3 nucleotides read TGCAGCGCCGGGGAAGAGACCCAGTACTTC. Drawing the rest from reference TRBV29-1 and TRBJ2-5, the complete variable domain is SAVISQKPSRDICQRGTSLTIQCQVDSQVTMMFWYRQQPGQSLTLIATANQGSEATYESGFVIDKFPISRPNLTFSTLTVSNMSPEDSSIYLCSAGEETQYFGPGTRLLVL.

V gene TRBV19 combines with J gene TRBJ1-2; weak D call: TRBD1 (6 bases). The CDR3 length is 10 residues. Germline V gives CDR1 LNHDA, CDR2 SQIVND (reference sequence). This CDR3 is CAAGDYGYTF. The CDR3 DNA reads TGTGCAGCAGGGGACTATGGCTACACCTTC.